This T cell receptor beta chain is drawn from a study of T cells in Graves' hyperthyroidism and ophthalmopathy. Study-wide points: The model's output predicted ophthalmopathy at a median of about 6.5 months prior to onset. Expanded thyroid clonotypes (above 0.001) were mostly also found in blood.

V was shortened by 0 bases and J by 5 bases, with 14 bases between the two germline ends. This CDR3 is built from 15 residues. Germline loops: CDR1 SGDLS, CDR2 YYNGEE. In regard to this clonotype: The antigen is not known.

Amplified regions were TCR beta CDR3 sequences from RNA transcripts. RT-PCR in the first round (using the HTBI primer set) targeted the TCR CDR3. TCRdb used MiXCR to reprocess the multiplex PCR reads, holding one entry per CDR3 protein. The sample contains 340,000 or so distinct CDR3 sequences, about 21% of which appear only once. Patients were aged 18 to 65, had disease duration under 2 months, and had newly diagnosed hyperthyroidism. It was uncontrolled infection, other autoimmune disease, pregnancy or lactation that excluded patients. Sequences were obtained from blood. The J gene is TRBJ2-5, the V gene TRBV9, with D possibly TRBD2 on 5 matching bases. The sequence was collected from a woman aged 45-59 years with Graves' hyperthyroidism. CDR3 sequence reads: CASSVAGGSFETQYF. DNA for the CDR3: TGTGCCAGCAGCGTAGCTGGAGGTAGCTTTGAGACCCAGTACTTC.